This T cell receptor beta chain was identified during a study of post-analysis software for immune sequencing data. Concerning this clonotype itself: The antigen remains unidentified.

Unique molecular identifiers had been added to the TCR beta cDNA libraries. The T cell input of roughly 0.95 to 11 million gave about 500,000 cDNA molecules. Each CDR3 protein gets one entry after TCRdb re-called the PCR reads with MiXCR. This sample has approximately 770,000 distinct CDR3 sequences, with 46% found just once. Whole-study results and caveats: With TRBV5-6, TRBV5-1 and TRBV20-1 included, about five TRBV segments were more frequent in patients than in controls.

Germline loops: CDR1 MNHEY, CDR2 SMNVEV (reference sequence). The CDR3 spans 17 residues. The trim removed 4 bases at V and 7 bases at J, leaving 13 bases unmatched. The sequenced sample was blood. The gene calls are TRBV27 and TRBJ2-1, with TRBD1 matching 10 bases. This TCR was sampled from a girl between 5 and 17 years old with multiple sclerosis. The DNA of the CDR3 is TGTGCCAGCAGTTCGTCAACGGGACAGGGGTCTTGGAATGAGCAGTTCTTC. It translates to CASSSSTGQGSWNEQFF.